The 19 T cell receptor beta chains below come from one sample, sequenced in a study of blood T cell repertoires in COVID-19. Here immunoSEQ multiplex PCR was the method, and the copy in TCRdb shows in-frame clones only, minus some. Of about 55,000 clones listed, about four fifths were seen once; the top ten hold around 5.9%. The material sequenced was peripheral blood. Receptors were obtained from a human donor in a cohort sampled during active or convalescent COVID-19.

The chain employs TRBV19 and TRBJ1-4; 9 bases are shared with TRBD1. The CDR3 runs to 14 residues. V lost 6 bases to trimming and J lost 8 bases; unmatched junction nucleotides: 7. Germline values: CDR1 LNHDA, CDR2 SQIVND (reference sequence). Here the CDR3 DNA reads TGTGCCAGTAGGAATCGCGGACAGGGGGAAAAACTGTTTTTT. It translates to CASRNRGQGEKLFF. The full variable domain, in which reference TRBV19 and TRBJ1-4 provide the parts outside the CDR3, is DGGITQSPKYLFRKEGQNVTLSCEQNLNHDAMYWYRQDPGQGLRLIYYSQIVNDFQKGDIAEGYSVSREKKESFPLTVTSAQKNPTAFYLCASRNRGQGEKLFFGSGTQLSVL.

V usage is TRBV9 and J usage is TRBJ2-2; TRBD1 matches at 8 bases. In germline, CDR1 is SGDLS, CDR2 YYNGEE. This CDR3 comprises 16 residues. Trimming removed 1 base from V and 4 bases from J; junction bases left unmatched: 6. CDR3 residues: CASSVPGQGSTGELFF. Here the CDR3 DNA reads TGTGCCAGCAGCGTACCCGGACAGGGATCCACCGGGGAGCTGTTTTTT.

This clone is a singleton in its sample. V usage is TRBV10-2 and J usage is TRBJ2-1; 16 nucleotides agree with TRBD2. This CDR3 is built from 18 residues. Germline V gives CDR1 WSHSY, CDR2 SAAADI. V lost 7 bases and J lost 0; bases outside the gene matches: 6. The CDR3 bases are TGCGCCAGCAAACCGGGACTAGCGGGGGGGAGCTCCTACAATGAGCAGTTCTTC. It yields the protein CASKPGLAGGSSYNEQFF.

The gene calls are TRBV18 and TRBJ1-1, with D tentatively TRBD1 (6 bases). The V end lost 3 bases, the J end lost 1 base, and 6 bases lay between the germline ends. CDR1 KGHSH and CDR2 LQKENI come from the germline V gene. This CDR3 is 13 amino acids long. CDR3 loop: CASSPRGNTEAFF. CDR3 DNA: TGTGCCAGCTCACCCAGGGGGAACACTGAAGCTTTCTTT.

The chain couples TRBV7-9 to TRBJ1-2; the D gene is possibly TRBD1 (6 bases). The CDR3 covers 14 residues. Germline assignment: CDR1 SEHNR and CDR2 FQNEAQ (reference sequence). The germline V and J ends were trimmed by 4 bases and 1 base, with 10 bases remaining between them. The CDR3 nucleotides read TGTGCCAGCAGCTCGGGACACCTTAACTATGGCTACACCTTC. Amino acids: CASSSGHLNYGYTF. The full variable domain, rest sourced from reference TRBV7-9 and TRBJ1-2, is DTGVSQNPRHKITKRGQNVTFRCDPISEHNRLYWYRQTLGQGPEFLTYFQNEAQLEKSRLLSDRFSAERPKGSFSTLEIQRTEQGDSAMYLCASSSGHLNYGYTFGSGTRLTVV.

This clone was recorded once. V usage is TRBV7-3 and J usage is TRBJ2-2, with 7 bases identical to TRBD1. The germline V gene encodes CDR1 SGHTA and CDR2 FQGTGA. This CDR3 region has 18 residues. V shed 2 bases and J 2 bases; nucleotides not matched to a gene: 11. DNA of the CDR3: TGTGCCAGCAGCTTATATCCCCAGGGACAGACTAACACCGGGGAGCTGTTTTTT. It specifies CASSLYPQGQTNTGELFF.

The genes are TRBV27 and TRBJ2-5; D remains ambiguous. Between the trimmed V and J ends, which lost 2 bases and 5 bases, there was a span of 9 bases. Germline assignment: CDR1 MNHEY and CDR2 SMNVEV (reference sequence). This CDR3 contains 13 residues. CDR3 loop: CASSLQRWETQYF. As DNA, the CDR3 is TGTGCCAGCAGTTTACAGCGTTGGGAGACCCAGTACTTC.

This clone was seen a single time. The chain carries TRBV6-5 and TRBJ2-5; 11 bases fit TRBD1. Germline lookup yields CDR1 MNHEY and CDR2 SVGAGI. The trim removed 2 bases at V and 2 bases at J, leaving 4 bases unmatched. There are 16 residues in the CDR3. The CDR3 region is CASSYGGTGGQETQYF. CDR3 nucleotides: TGTGCCAGCAGTTACGGAGGGACAGGGGGGCAAGAGACCCAGTACTTC.

This sequence joins TRBV19 and TRBJ1-2; D gene unclear. With 2 bases removed from V and 2 bases from J, the gap between germline ends came to 6 bases. This CDR3 has 13 amino acids. CDR1 and CDR2 from the germline V gene are LNHDA and SQIVND (reference sequence). This chain's CDR3 is CASSISGNYGYTF. For the CDR3, the DNA is TGTGCCAGTAGTATATCCGGGAACTATGGCTACACCTTC.

The gene calls are TRBV9 and TRBJ2-7; D is ambiguous. CDR1 is SGDLS, CDR2 YYNGEE, per germline. Trimming shortened V by 1 base and J by 0 bases, and 8 bases separated the two germline ends. The CDR3 sequence is 14 residues long. CDR3 loop: CASSVRSSSYEQYF. In nucleotides, the CDR3 is TGTGCCAGCAGCGTAAGGAGCAGCTCCTACGAGCAGTACTTC.

The chain carries TRBV7-9 and TRBJ1-5, with D possibly matching TRBD1 (5 bases). This CDR3 spans 13 amino acids. Germline CDR1 SEHNR, CDR2 FQNEAQ (reference sequence). V lost 5 bases, J lost 6 bases, and 11 bases lay in between. The CDR3 here is CASSQGPGQPQHF. The CDR3 nucleotides read TGTGCCAGCAGCCAGGGTCCGGGTCAGCCCCAGCATTTT.

This sequence joins TRBV2 and TRBJ2-6, with 8 bases identical to TRBD1. Per the germline V gene, CDR1 is SNHLY and CDR2 is FYNNEI. The V gene end was trimmed by 5 bases and the J gene end by 0 bases; junction bases not matched to a gene: 6. CDR3 length equals 17 residues. This CDR3 reads CASSFDRGTSGANVLTF. CDR3 nucleotides: TGTGCCAGCAGTTTCGACAGGGGAACCTCTGGGGCCAACGTCCTGACTTTC.

The J gene is TRBJ1-5, the V gene TRBV7-9; D is uncertain. Trimming pared 3 bases from V and 6 bases from J, leaving 12 bases between. The length of the CDR3 is 14 residues. Looked up from germline, CDR1 is SEHNR and CDR2 is FQNEAQ (reference sequence). The CDR3 sequence: CASSFPGLGQPQHF. CDR3 in DNA: TGTGCCAGCAGCTTCCCAGGTTTGGGTCAGCCCCAGCATTTT.

The chain couples TRBV9 to TRBJ1-5, with 9 bases aligning to TRBD1. This CDR3 comprises 14 residues. Germline CDR1 is SGDLS and CDR2 is YYNGEE. V dropped 7 bases and J dropped 7; count of bases not matched to a gene: 9. The chain's CDR3 is CASSVGQGQQPQHF. The DNA of the CDR3 is TGTGCCAGCTCGGTGGGACAGGGACAGCAGCCCCAGCATTTT.

The V gene is TRBV5-1, the J gene TRBJ2-7; unclear D gene. V was cut by 4 bases and J by 5 bases, with 16 bases left in between. The germline CDR1 and CDR2 sequences are SGHRS and YFSETQ. The CDR3 loop spans 14 amino acids. The CDR3 spells CASSPYARSDEQYF. In DNA, the CDR3 is TGCGCCAGCAGCCCCTATGCCCGCTCGGACGAGCAGTACTTC.

The V and J genes are TRBV5-1 and TRBJ1-5, with D unresolved. The CDR3 is 13 residues long. V lost 2 bases and J 4 bases, leaving 7 bases between the germline ends. Germline V lookup: CDR1 SGHRS, CDR2 YFSETQ. In DNA form, the CDR3 reads TGCGCCAGCAGCTTAGACACGAATCAGCCCCAGCATTTT. Its translation: CASSLDTNQPQHF.

V and J are TRBV12-3 or TRBV12-4 and TRBJ1-5, with no clear D. Trimming shortened V by 2 bases and J by 15 bases, and 14 bases separated the two germline ends. This CDR3 region has 12 residues. The DNA of the CDR3 is TGTGCCAGCAGTTTAATTCCCCTCCTTCCGCATTTT. This encodes CASSLIPLLPHF.

The gene calls are TRBV6-5 and TRBJ2-5, with 10 bases identical to TRBD2. Germline CDR1 reads MNHEY; CDR2 reads SVGAGI. The CDR3 is made up of 15 amino acids. V shed 11 bases, J shed 0 bases, and the junction held 9 bases outside the gene matches. The CDR3 loop reads CALPWTSGNQETQYF. The CDR3 region has the DNA TGTGCCCTCCCCTGGACTAGCGGAAACCAAGAGACCCAGTACTTC.

This rearrangement joins TRBV7-2 to TRBJ2-2; D may be TRBD2 (5 bases). Germline values: CDR1 SGHTA, CDR2 FQGNSA. V lost 1 base, J lost 7 bases, and 7 bases lay in between. This CDR3 region has 13 residues. For the CDR3, the DNA is TGTGCCAGCAGCTTAGAGAGCGGCGGGGAGCTGTTTTTT. This sequence encodes CASSLESGGELFF.